The clone carrying this T cell receptor beta chain was recorded at least ten times. Its antigen remains unidentified. V shed 1 base and J 2 bases; nucleotides not matched to a gene: 12. This CDR3 is 19 amino acids long. Germline lookup yields CDR1 SGHDT and CDR2 YYEEEE. The record originates from a study of T-cell memory formation after mild COVID-19. Points from the study as a whole: The study detected some responding clones in pre-infection memory, suggesting cross-reactive memory joined.

TCRdb independently ran MiXCR on the 5' RACE reads; one entry per CDR3 protein. The sample lists about 6,500 distinct CDR3 sequences; approximately 59% were seen once. Sequenced sample: PBMCs or a T cell subset sorted from them (not recorded which). This TCR was recovered from an adult who had mild COVID-19 (a few samples of this study predate the infection). Cell type and time point are not known. This chain uses TRBV5-6 with TRBJ1-4; 9 bases match TRBD1. The CDR3 DNA reads TGTGCCAGCAGCTTGCAAGGACAGGGGCTCTTCGGCACTAATGAAAAACTGTTTTTT. Its translation is CASSLQGQGLFGTNEKLFF.